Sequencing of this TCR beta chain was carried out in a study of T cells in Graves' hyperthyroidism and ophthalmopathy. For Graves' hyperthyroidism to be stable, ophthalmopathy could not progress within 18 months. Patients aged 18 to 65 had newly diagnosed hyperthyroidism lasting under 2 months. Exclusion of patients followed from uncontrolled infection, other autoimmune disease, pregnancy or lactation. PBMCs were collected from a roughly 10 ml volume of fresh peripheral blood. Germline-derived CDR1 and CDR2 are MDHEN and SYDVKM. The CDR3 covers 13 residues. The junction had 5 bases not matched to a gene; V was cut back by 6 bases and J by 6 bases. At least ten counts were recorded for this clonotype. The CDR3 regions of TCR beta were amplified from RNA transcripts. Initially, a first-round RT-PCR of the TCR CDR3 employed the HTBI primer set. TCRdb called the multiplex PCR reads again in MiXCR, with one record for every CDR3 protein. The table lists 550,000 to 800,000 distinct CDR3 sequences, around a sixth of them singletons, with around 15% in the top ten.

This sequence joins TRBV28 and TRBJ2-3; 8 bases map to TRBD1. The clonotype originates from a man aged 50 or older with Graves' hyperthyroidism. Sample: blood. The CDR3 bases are TGTGCCAGCAGGGGGACAGGCCCTGATACGCAGTATTTT. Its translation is CASRGTGPDTQYF.